Below, 24 T cell receptor beta chains from the same sample are listed, as sequenced in a study of beta chain features in type 1 diabetes (dated by TCRdb to 2017 to 2018). Overall study outcomes, separate from this receptor: In all four CD4+ subsets, TCRB CDR3 length was moderately but significantly shorter in type 1 diabetes patients.

The library was produced with the immunoSEQ multiplex PCR assay. All of the isolated RNA was reverse transcribed with the High Capacity cDNA Reverse Transcription Kit, so expressed TCRB transcripts were sequenced. TCRdb took over this immuneACCESS table, retaining in-frame rearrangements with V and J assigned. Such tables are incomplete; in checked studies, under half of the missing clones stem from an unresolved V gene, and the remainder is unexplained. For this sample the table gives 600,000 or so clones, of which roughly 12% were detected only once. The top ten hold 0.095% to 0.15% of the sample. These receptors have no known antigen. The sample was naive CD4+ T cells from blood. Per the publication, the cell subset or site label means: true naive CD4+ T cells. The receptors were sampled from a man aged 25-40 years with type 1 diabetes.

The V and J genes are TRBV6-6 and TRBJ2-7; no reliable D call. Germline V gene lookup returns CDR1 MNHNY and CDR2 SVGAGI (reference sequence). V was clipped by 5 bases and J by 0 bases, with 11 bases between them. CDR3 size: 14 residues. The CDR3 DNA follows: TGTGCCAGCAGTCCCCCACAGCTCTCCTACGAGCAGTACTTC. Protein sequence: CASSPPQLSYEQYF.

V usage is TRBV7-3 and J usage is TRBJ2-1; D possibly corresponds to TRBD2 (6 bases). Germline-derived CDR1 and CDR2 are SGHTA and FQGTGA. The V gene lost 5 bases and the J gene lost 5 bases, with 16 bases spanning the gap. There are 15 residues in the CDR3. The CDR3 loop is CASSPSGGNHNEQFF. In nucleotides, the CDR3 is TGTGCCAGCAGCCCCTCCGGGGGTAATCACAATGAGCAGTTCTTC. Full variable domain (missing parts from reference TRBV7-3 and TRBJ2-1): GAGVSQTPSNKVTEKGKYVELRCDPISGHTALYWYRQSLGQGPEFLIYFQGTGAADDSGLPNDRFFAVRPEGSVSTLKIQRTERGDSAVYLCASSPSGGNHNEQFFGPGTRLTVL.

The chain carries TRBV7-2 and TRBJ1-2; 9 bases match TRBD1. Germline V lookup: CDR1 SGHTA, CDR2 FQGNSA. Trimming removed 4 bases from V and 4 bases from J; junction bases left unmatched: 13. The CDR3 totals 17 residues. The CDR3 bases are TGTGCCAGCAGCTCGCCGTGGGGGACAGGGAGGAGCTATGGCTACACCTTC. This sequence encodes CASSSPWGTGRSYGYTF.

In its sample, this clone was seen a few times. J is TRBJ2-4 and V is TRBV6-1; 8 positions match TRBD1. Germline trimming cut 6 bases from V and 8 bases from J; bases unmatched to any gene: 6. Germline CDR1 and CDR2: MNHNS and SASEGT. This CDR3 contains 13 residues. In nucleotides, the CDR3 is TGTGCCAGCAGGGACAGGGCTATTGACATTCAGTACTTC. This sequence encodes CASRDRAIDIQYF.

The sample holds a few counts of this clone. V gene TRBV30 combines with J gene TRBJ2-2; D not certain. CDR1 and CDR2 (germline): GTSNPN, SVGIG (reference sequence). Between the trimmed V and J ends, which lost 3 bases and 1 base, there was a span of 6 bases. The CDR3 spans 13 residues. DNA of the CDR3: TGTGCCTGGAGGATTTTGAACACCGGGGAGCTGTTTTTT. Translating it yields CAWRILNTGELFF.

The V and J genes are TRBV6-8 and TRBJ2-1, with a tentative D call TRBD1 (5 bases). V was clipped by 6 bases and J by 15 bases, with 12 bases between them. This CDR3 has 10 amino acids. CDR1 is MNHGY, CDR2 SAAAGT, per germline. The CDR3 nucleotides are TGTGCCAGCAGGGCCACAGGCGGGTTCTTC. Its protein product is CASRATGGFF.

This sequence joins TRBV7-2 and TRBJ1-3; weak D call: TRBD1 (5 bases). Deletions cut 1 base from V and 4 bases from J, with 14 bases between. Germline CDR1 reads SGHTA; CDR2 reads FQGNSA. This CDR3 spans 16 amino acids. The DNA for the CDR3 is TGTGCCAGCAGCTTAGTTGAGGGGCTGAGAGGAAACACCATATATTTT. Its translation is CASSLVEGLRGNTIYF.

The V and J genes are TRBV7-9 and TRBJ1-1; unclear D gene. CDR1 SEHNR and CDR2 FQNEAQ come from the germline V gene (reference sequence). The length of the CDR3 is 17 residues. The ends were cut back, 2 bases at V and 0 bases at J, with 16 bases in the middle. CDR3 in amino acids: CASSLTPWASLNTEAFF. The CDR3 DNA sequence: TGTGCCAGCAGCTTAACTCCCTGGGCGTCACTGAACACTGAAGCTTTCTTT.

The chain couples TRBV6-1 to TRBJ2-1; D gene unclear. Trimming left V 7 bases short and J 4 bases short, with 11 bases between. Germline loops: CDR1 MNHNS, CDR2 SASEGT. The CDR3 length is 13 residues. CDR3 sequence reads: CASTQTPYNEQFF. In DNA form, the CDR3 reads TGTGCCAGCACCCAAACCCCGTACAATGAGCAGTTCTTC.

This chain links TRBV4-3 with TRBJ2-7; no clear D gene. Per germline, CDR1 LGHNA and CDR2 YSLEER. The CDR3 is 13 amino acids. Trimming pared 4 bases from V and 2 bases from J, leaving 9 bases between. The CDR3: CASSRSLAYEQYF. The CDR3 DNA is TGCGCCAGCAGCCGTAGTCTTGCCTACGAGCAGTACTTC.

This clone occurred a few times. The chain employs TRBV2 and TRBJ2-2, with D possibly being TRBD1 (5 bases). V lost 3 bases and J lost 3, with 8 bases in between. CDR1 is SNHLY and CDR2 is FYNNEI in the germline V gene. The CDR3 extends over 14 amino acids. The CDR3 DNA reads TGTGCCAGCAGTGACAGGGTGGACACCGGGGAGCTGTTTTTT. Protein sequence: CASSDRVDTGELFF.

A few counts support this clone. The rearrangement joins TRBV7-6 to TRBJ2-3; no definite D call. The V end was cut by 5 bases, the J end by 2 bases, with 5 bases between. CDR1 and CDR2 from the germline V gene are SGHVS and FNYEAQ. This CDR3 is 12 amino acids long. This CDR3 is CASSPVTDTQYF. In DNA form, the CDR3 reads TGTGCCAGCAGCCCTGTCACAGATACGCAGTATTTT.

There are a few counts of this clone. The chain is built from TRBV5-1 and TRBJ2-7; the D is unclear. This CDR3 is 15 amino acids long. Germline loops: CDR1 SGHRS, CDR2 YFSETQ. The V end was cut by 7 bases, the J end by 4 bases, with 21 bases between. The CDR3 coding sequence is TGCGCCAGCCAACCCACGGGTGCGGAAACGTACGAGCAGTACTTC. This gives the protein CASQPTGAETYEQYF.

This clone has just a few counts. This chain uses TRBV4-3 with TRBJ2-1; D ambiguous. Between the trimmed V and J ends, which lost 1 base and 9 bases, there was a span of 13 bases. Germline values: CDR1 LGHNA, CDR2 YSLEER. The CDR3 is made up of 14 amino acids. The CDR3 sequence: CASSQVRQSPEQFF. The CDR3 DNA reads TGCGCCAGCAGCCAAGTAAGGCAGTCTCCTGAGCAGTTCTTC.

This clone was detected a few times. The chain employs TRBV29-1 and TRBJ2-7, with 10 bases matching TRBD2. Looked up from germline, CDR1 is SQVTM and CDR2 is ANQGSEA. Trimming at V came to 6 bases and at J to 3 bases, leaving 5 bases not matched to a gene. This CDR3 is 13 amino acids long. The CDR3 protein is CSVLAGAHYEQYF. The DNA of the CDR3 is TGCAGCGTCCTAGCGGGGGCCCACTACGAGCAGTACTTC.

This clone was detected only a few times. The genes are TRBV27 and TRBJ1-2; D gene uncertain. Germline V gene lookup returns CDR1 MNHEY and CDR2 SMNVEV (reference sequence). The CDR3 is 12 amino acids. The V end was cut by 6 bases, the J end by 3 bases, with 8 bases between. CDR3: CASRSRYYGYTF. The CDR3 region has the DNA TGTGCCAGCAGGTCACGATACTATGGCTACACCTTC.

This sequence joins TRBV5-1 and TRBJ2-5; TRBD2 matches 10 bases. The CDR3 has 17 amino acids. After removal of 0 bases from V and 4 bases from J, the junction contained 9 bases not matched to a gene. Germline CDR1 is SGHRS and CDR2 is YFSETQ. The CDR3 loop reads CASSLAKASGSRETQYF. The CDR3 region has the DNA TGCGCCAGCAGCTTGGCCAAGGCTAGCGGGAGTAGAGAGACCCAGTACTTC.

This clone showed up just once. This sequence joins TRBV5-4 and TRBJ2-3; 8 bases agree with TRBD2. The CDR3 loop spans 15 amino acids. The trim removed 1 base at V and 2 bases at J, leaving 3 bases unmatched. Germline V gene lookup returns CDR1 SGHNT and CDR2 YYREEE (reference sequence). CDR3 sequence (DNA): TGTGCCAGCAGCTTGCGGGGGGGGCCCACAGATACGCAGTATTTT. Its translation is CASSLRGGPTDTQYF. The full variable domain, its missing parts supplied by reference TRBV5-4 and TRBJ2-3, is ETGVTQSPTHLIKTRGQQVTLRCSSQSGHNTVSWYQQALGQGPQFIFQYYREEENGRGNFPPRFSGLQFPNYSSELNVNALELDDSALYLCASSLRGGPTDTQYFGPGTRLTVL.

V is TRBV11-3 and J is TRBJ2-5; TRBD1 is a possible D gene (6 bases). Germline V gene lookup returns CDR1 SGHNT and CDR2 YENEEA. V shed 3 bases and J shed 1 base, with 9 bases lying between them. This CDR3 region has 14 residues. The CDR3 loop reads CASSFSGAQETQYF. CDR3 coding DNA: TGTGCCAGCAGCTTCTCAGGGGCCCAAGAGACCCAGTACTTC.

The rearrangement uses TRBV4-3 and TRBJ2-7; 9 bases fit TRBD2. Trimming cost V 0 bases and J 6 bases; bases outside gene matches: 15. Germline V lookup: CDR1 LGHNA, CDR2 YSLEER. The CDR3 extends over 18 amino acids. The CDR3, as DNA: TGCGCCAGCAGCCAAGATAAGCGAATCTCGCGGGGGGGAGCCGAGCAGTACTTC. Its protein is CASSQDKRISRGGAEQYF.

The V call is TRBV9, the J call TRBJ2-5; tentatively, D is TRBD2 (5 bases). V was cut by 3 bases and J by 5 bases, with 14 bases left in between. The CDR3 extends over 14 amino acids. The germline gives CDR1 SGDLS, CDR2 YYNGEE. The CDR3 protein is CASSAPWGEETQYF. The CDR3 region has the DNA TGTGCCAGCAGCGCTCCATGGGGAGAGGAGACCCAGTACTTC. Full variable domain (outside the CDR3, taken from reference TRBV9 and TRBJ2-5): DSGVTQTPKHLITATGQRVTLRCSPRSGDLSVYWYQQSLDQGLQFLIQYYNGEERAKGNILERFSAQQFPDLHSELNLSSLELGDSALYFCASSAPWGEETQYFGPGTRLLVL.

The sample holds a few counts of this clone. The chain combines TRBV7-3 with TRBJ2-2; TRBD1 agrees at 10 bases. CDR3 length equals 16 residues. Germline V gives CDR1 SGHTA, CDR2 FQGTGA. V lost 5 bases to trimming and J lost 3 bases; unmatched junction nucleotides: 6. CDR3 region: CASSPAGTGDTGELFF. Here the CDR3 DNA reads TGTGCCAGCAGCCCAGCCGGGACAGGGGACACCGGGGAGCTGTTTTTT.

This clone was counted only a few times. This rearrangement joins TRBV7-2 to TRBJ2-3; D may match TRBD1 or TRBD2 (5 bases each). Trimming took off 6 bases at V and 8 bases at J, with 15 bases between the two ends. The CDR3 consists of 13 residues. Germline V gene data show CDR1 as SGHTA and CDR2 as FQGNSA. CDR3 sequence reads: CASRPGPPSTQYF. The CDR3 nucleotides are TGTGCCAGCAGACCGGGACCCCCGAGTACGCAGTATTTT.

J is TRBJ2-7 and V is TRBV13; 9 bases align to TRBD2. The germline V gene encodes CDR1 PRHDT and CDR2 FYEKMQ (reference sequence). The CDR3 runs to 16 residues. V lost 0 bases and J lost 7; bases outside the gene matches: 10. The CDR3 region has the DNA TGTGCCAGCAGCTTAGGATTAGCGGGGGCGGAGAGGGAGCAGTACTTC. Translated: CASSLGLAGAEREQYF.